The text below deals with one T cell receptor beta chain. The data stem from a study of blood T cell repertoires in COVID-19. Original methodology: Amplified reference gene primers provided the basis for estimating nucleated cell counts. Here immunoSEQ multiplex PCR was the method, and the copy in TCRdb shows in-frame clones only, minus some. V and J calls and clone size are those listed in that table; D and trimming were worked out from the DNA. The repertoire holds 75,000 to 100,000 clones, with around 80% as singletons. The CDR3 is 14 amino acids. Trimming left V 7 bases short and J 0 bases short, with 10 bases between. The germline CDR1 and CDR2 sequences are SGHRS and YFSETQ.

The receptor was isolated from a human donor in a cohort sampled during active COVID-19. The chain joins TRBV5-1 to TRBJ1-4, with D perhaps TRBD1 (5 bases). Sequencing was carried out using peripheral blood. CDR3 protein: CASRRDSTNEKLFF. CDR3 bases: TGCGCCAGCCGACGGGACTCAACTAATGAAAAACTGTTTTTT.